This T cell receptor beta chain originates from a study of cytomegalovirus exposure and HLA in healthy donors. About the study: The 120 validation repertoires matched the roughly 630 first-cohort repertoires in platform, a later analysis reported. Study-wide points: The study designated 150 or so TCR beta chains cytomegalovirus-associated. A classifier reportedly called cytomegalovirus status with high sensitivity and specificity.

CDR1 and CDR2 (germline): MNHNS, SASEGT. CDR3 length: 13 amino acids. The V segment lost 6 bases and the J segment 5 bases; nucleotides outside the gene matches: 3. The protocol was immunoSEQ multiplex PCR, while the TCRdb copy is restricted to in-frame clones and leaves out a portion. Of over 100,000 clones listed, 70% to 90% are singletons. Comment on this clone: Antigen unknown.

The TCR sequence derives from a woman aged 18-29 years in good health and CMV-seropositive. The rearrangement uses TRBV6-1 and TRBJ2-2, with 7 bases matching TRBD1. Sequences were obtained from PBMCs. DNA of the CDR3: TGTGCCAGCAGCTTACAGGGGACCGGGGAGCTGTTTTTT. The encoded protein is CASSLQGTGELFF.